The 8 T cell receptor beta chains in this list originate from one sample, sequenced in a study of OX40 agonist ivuxolimab in advanced cancers. Assay used: immunoSEQ multiplex PCR; TCRdb lists only in-frame clones, some missing. The table has roughly 25,000 clones, 70% to 90% seen once. The source was CD4+ or CD8+ T cells sorted from blood, collected in a trial of the OX40 agonist ivuxolimab. The receptors here all came from an adult with an advanced solid tumor such as melanoma, head and neck, liver or kidney cancer.

The chain employs TRBV11-2 and TRBJ2-3; the D gene is possibly TRBD2 (5 bases). CDR3 length equals 15 residues. The germline V gene has CDR1 SGHAT and CDR2 FQNNGV. The ends were cut back, 1 base at V and 4 bases at J, with 12 bases in the middle. The DNA for the CDR3 is TGTGCCAGCAGCTTAGGCTACTCGAGGGCAGATACGCAGTATTTT. This codes for CASSLGYSRADTQYF.

The chain links TRBV7-9 to TRBJ2-7, with D possibly being TRBD1 (5 bases). V lost 5 bases and J lost 4, with 12 bases in between. The CDR3 covers 13 residues. CDR1 and CDR2 (germline): SEHNR, FQNEAQ (reference sequence). CDR3 coding DNA: TGTGCCAGCAGCATGACAGTACCATACGAGCAGTACTTC. This sequence encodes CASSMTVPYEQYF.

The chain has TRBV6-5 and TRBJ2-5, with a tentative D call TRBD2 (5 bases). The CDR3 is 15 amino acids. V lost 6 bases and J lost 5, with 19 bases in between. The germline gives CDR1 MNHEY, CDR2 SVGAGI. CDR3 nucleotides: TGTGCCAGCAGCCCCGGACGCCGAACGGGGGAGACCCAGTACTTC. Its protein is CASSPGRRTGETQYF.

This clone was seen only once. The chain has TRBV4-1 and TRBJ2-7; D is undetermined. V was clipped by 0 bases and J by 2 bases, with 11 bases between them. Germline-derived CDR1 and CDR2 are MGHRA and YSYEKL. The CDR3 runs to 15 residues. The CDR3 protein is CASSQDSQPAYEQYF. CDR3 coding DNA: TGCGCCAGCAGCCAAGACTCGCAGCCTGCCTACGAGCAGTACTTC.

V is TRBV19 and J is TRBJ1-5, with D uncertain. The length of the CDR3 is 15 residues. Deletions cut 1 base from V and 1 base from J, with 8 bases between. The germline CDR1 and CDR2 sequences are LNHDA and SQIVND (reference sequence). CDR3 in amino acids: CASSIGSRSNQPQHF. The CDR3, as DNA: TGTGCCAGTAGTATAGGGTCCCGAAGCAATCAGCCCCAGCATTTT. The full variable domain, with the rest looked up from reference TRBV19 and TRBJ1-5, is DGGITQSPKYLFRKEGQNVTLSCEQNLNHDAMYWYRQDPGQGLRLIYYSQIVNDFQKGDIAEGYSVSREKKESFPLTVTSAQKNPTAFYLCASSIGSRSNQPQHFGDGTRLSIL.

This clone is a singleton in its sample. V usage is TRBV5-6 and J usage is TRBJ2-1, with 11 bases fitting TRBD2. Trimming cost V 0 bases and J 0 bases; bases outside gene matches: 8. CDR1 is SGHDT and CDR2 is YYEEEE in the germline V gene. The CDR3 is 19 amino acids. CDR3 coding DNA: TGTGCCAGCAGCTTGGAGGCACTAGCGGGAGTGGGCTCCTACAATGAGCAGTTCTTC. It codes for CASSLEALAGVGSYNEQFF.

A few counts support this clone. The V call is TRBV5-6, the J call TRBJ1-2; D remains ambiguous. Between the trimmed V and J ends, which lost 0 bases and 8 bases, there was a span of 8 bases. Germline lookup yields CDR1 SGHDT and CDR2 YYEEEE. This CDR3 spans 12 amino acids. The CDR3 spells CASSLDLRGYTF. CDR3 coding DNA: TGTGCCAGCAGCTTGGACTTGAGGGGCTACACCTTC.

The chain combines TRBV11-3 with TRBJ2-7; no firm D call. This CDR3 region has 13 residues. The V end lost 5 bases, the J end lost 3 bases, and 11 bases lay between the germline ends. Germline assignment: CDR1 SGHNT and CDR2 YENEEA. CDR3 bases: TGTGCCAGCAGCATCGGACCCAACTACGAGCAGTACTTC. Translated, it gives CASSIGPNYEQYF.